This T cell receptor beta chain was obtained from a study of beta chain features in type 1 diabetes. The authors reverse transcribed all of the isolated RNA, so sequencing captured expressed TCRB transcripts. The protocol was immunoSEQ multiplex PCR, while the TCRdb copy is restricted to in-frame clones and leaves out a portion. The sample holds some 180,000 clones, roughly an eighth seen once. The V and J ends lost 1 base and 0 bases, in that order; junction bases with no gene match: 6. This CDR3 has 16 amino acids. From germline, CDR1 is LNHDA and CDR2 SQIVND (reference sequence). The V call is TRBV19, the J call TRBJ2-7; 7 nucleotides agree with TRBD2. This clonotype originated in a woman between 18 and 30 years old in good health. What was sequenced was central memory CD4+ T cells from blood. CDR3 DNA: TGTGCCAGTAGTATAGGGGCTAGCGGATTCTCCTACGAGCAGTACTTC. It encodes CASSIGASGFSYEQYF. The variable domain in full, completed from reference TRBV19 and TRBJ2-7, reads DGGITQSPKYLFRKEGQNVTLSCEQNLNHDAMYWYRQDPGQGLRLIYYSQIVNDFQKGDIAEGYSVSREKKESFPLTVTSAQKNPTAFYLCASSIGASGFSYEQYFGPGTRLTVT.